This TCR beta chain was retrieved from a study of shared clonotypes between healthy human individuals. Profiled with immunoSEQ multiplex PCR; TCRdb holds only in-frame clones, not every one. Among around 1,900,000 clones listed, around 95% were seen once. Naive-designated CD8 cells lacked CD45RO, were positively enriched for CCR7, and omitted terminally differentiated effector memory CD45RA+ cells. The CDR3 length is 12 residues. From germline, CDR1 is SGDLS and CDR2 YYNGEE. The V and J ends lost 5 bases and 7 bases, in that order; junction bases with no gene match: 2. This chain joins TRBV9 and TRBJ1-4; 7 nucleotides line up with TRBD1. The clonotype comes from a man aged 18 to 30 in good health. Some clones in this sample may be carry-over from other donors' samples. The sample comprised naive CD8+ T cells from PBMCs. CDR3 in DNA: TGTGCCAGCAGGGGGACAGCTGAAAAACTGTTTTTT. This gives the protein CASRGTAEKLFF.